This section outlines one T cell receptor beta chain sequence together with its context. The antigen remains undetermined. The PCR contained 60 Vbeta and 13 Jbeta primers. Clones were sequenced by immunoSEQ multiplex PCR, and TCRdb holds only the in-frame ones, with some missing. In all, the sample yields some 150,000 clones. This sample is part of a study of cytomegalovirus exposure and HLA in healthy donors. The study, taken as a whole, reports: Association of roughly 17,000 TCR beta sequences with HLA alleles was found at 0.05 false discovery rate in a later analysis. As a later analysis revealed, the rate of TCR association differed by HLA locus, with DRB1 most and HLA-C fewest.

CDR1 is MNHEY and CDR2 is SMNVEV in the germline V gene (reference sequence). CDR3 length equals 13 residues. Trimming removed 3 bases from V and 8 bases from J, with 11 bases in between. This TCR was recovered from a woman under 30 in good health and CMV-seronegative. This chain links TRBV27 with TRBJ2-1; D is unresolved. Material for sequencing was PBMCs. CDR3 sequence reads: CASSFRIHDEQFF. The CDR3 DNA is TGTGCCAGCAGTTTCAGGATCCACGATGAGCAGTTCTTC.